This T cell receptor (beta chain) was retrieved from a study of CD8 T cells in Susac syndrome. The RNA, roughly 0.5 to 1 ug, was put through reverse transcription using random hexamers. The amplification used immunoSEQ multiplex PCR on TCR beta CDR3; it spanned 54 Vbeta and 13 Jbeta. Using its own MiXCR run on the immunoSEQ multiplex PCR reads, TCRdb lists one record per CDR3 protein. The top ten hold roughly 0.5% of the sample, which has about 130,000 distinct CDR3 sequences, around 86% seen once. Sequencing of TCR beta was undertaken in CD8+ and CD4+ T cells derived from blood. Negative magnetic isolation gave CD8+ and CD4+ cells; FACS enriched CD8+ TEMRA. Sequencing was carried out using CD8+ T cells from PBMCs. The TCR comes from a human donor with multiple sclerosis.

The CDR3 coding sequence is TGTGCCAGCAGCCCCCTTGGAGGGGGCTCGAATGGCTACACCTTC. This gives the protein CASSPLGGGSNGYTF. The rearrangement uses TRBV5-8 and TRBJ1-2; TRBD1 matches 7 bases. The ends lost 4 bases at V and 6 bases at J; junction bases unmatched: 12. CDR1 is SGHTS and CDR2 is YDEGEE in the germline V gene. This CDR3 spans 15 amino acids.